This TCR beta chain was sequenced during a study of immune heterogeneity within non-small cell lung tumors. Multiplex PCR (32 V and 13 J primers) was used to amplify the TCR beta CDR3. TCRdb used MiXCR to reprocess the multiplex PCR reads, holding one entry per CDR3 protein. The table lists over 9,500 distinct CDR3 sequences, 22% of them singletons, with under 5.5% in the top ten. About this clonotype itself: Its antigen is unknown.

Template input was genomic DNA from bulk tumor (roughly 600 ng per sample). Several far-apart biopsies were taken per primary tumor during surgery. Patients underwent curative surgery for untreated, newly diagnosed non-small cell lung cancer. Having surgery with curative intent, the donors were patients newly diagnosed with non-small cell lung cancer. The CDR3 is 11 amino acids. V was pared by 3 bases and J by 6 bases, with 5 bases between. From germline, CDR1 is SGHAT and CDR2 FQNNGV. Study-wide findings and caveats: Identical dominant CDR3 beta clonotypes were found recurring across a patient's tumor sites, along with site-unique high-frequency clones.

This chain connects TRBV11-2 to TRBJ1-1; no reliable D call. This clonotype was obtained from a man in his 60s with non-small cell lung cancer. The sample comprised lung tumor tissue. The CDR3 reads CASSLGSEAFF. CDR3 coding DNA: TGTGCCAGCAGCTTGGGCTCTGAAGCTTTCTTT.